This T cell receptor beta chain is drawn from a study of blood T cell repertoires in COVID-19. Study summary: Acute and convalescent COVID-19 samples came from the United States, Italy and Spain.

Produced via immunoSEQ multiplex PCR; TCRdb's table is partial and in-frame only. The sample consists of a few hundred thousand clones, 70% to 90% of them appearing once. This CDR3 is 14 amino acids long. V lost 3 bases, J lost 10 bases, and 7 bases stayed unmatched. Germline CDR1 reads SGHNT; CDR2 reads YYREEE (reference sequence). This chain connects TRBV5-4 to TRBJ2-1; 10 positions agree with TRBD1. The clonotype comes from a young man with active or convalescent COVID-19. Specimen: peripheral blood. This CDR3 is CASSWRDRGHEQFF. The CDR3, as DNA: TGTGCCAGCAGCTGGCGCGACAGGGGGCACGAGCAGTTCTTC.